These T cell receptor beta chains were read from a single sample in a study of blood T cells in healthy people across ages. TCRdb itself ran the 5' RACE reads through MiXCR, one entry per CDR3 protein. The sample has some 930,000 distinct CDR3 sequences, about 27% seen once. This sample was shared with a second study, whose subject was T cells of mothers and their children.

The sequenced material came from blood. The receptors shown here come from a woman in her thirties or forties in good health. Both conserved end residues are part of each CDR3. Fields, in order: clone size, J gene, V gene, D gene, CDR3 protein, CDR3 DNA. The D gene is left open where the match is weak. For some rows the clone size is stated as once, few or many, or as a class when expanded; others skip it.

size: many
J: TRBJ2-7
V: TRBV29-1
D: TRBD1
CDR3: CSAGDSYSYEQYF
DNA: TGCAGCGCAGGGGACAGCTATTCCTACGAGCAGTACTTC

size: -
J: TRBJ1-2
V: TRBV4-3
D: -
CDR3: CASSQDRGLYGYTF
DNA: TGCGCCAGCAGCCAAGATCGGGGCCTCTATGGCTACACCTTC

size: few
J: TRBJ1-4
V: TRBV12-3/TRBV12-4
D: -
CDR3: CASSSGEGEKLFF
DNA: TGTGCCAGCAGTTCCGGGGAGGGTGAAAAACTGTTTTTT

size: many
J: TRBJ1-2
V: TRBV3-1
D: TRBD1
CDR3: CASSPRDRVLSGYTF
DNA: TGTGCCAGCAGCCCCCGGGACAGGGTATTGAGTGGCTACACCTTC

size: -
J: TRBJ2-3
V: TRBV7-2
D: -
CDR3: CASSPRGRGGSDTQYF
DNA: TGTGCCAGCAGCCCTCGGGGCAGGGGAGGGTCAGATACGCAGTATTTT

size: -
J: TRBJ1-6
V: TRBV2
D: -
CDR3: CASSESAGGNRGSPLHF
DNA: TGTGCCAGCAGTGAAAGTGCGGGGGGAAATAGAGGTTCACCCCTCCACTTT

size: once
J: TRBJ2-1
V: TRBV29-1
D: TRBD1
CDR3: CSVETGGGYEQFF
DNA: TGCAGCGTTGAGACAGGGGGCGGATACGAGCAGTTCTTC

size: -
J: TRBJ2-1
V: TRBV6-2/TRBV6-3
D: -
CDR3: CASSYIHGYEQFF
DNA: TGTGCCAGCAGTTACATACATGGGTATGAGCAGTTCTTC

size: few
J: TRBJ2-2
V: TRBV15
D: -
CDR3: CATSILGTGELFF
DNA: TGTGCCACCAGCATCTTGGGCACCGGGGAGCTGTTTTTT

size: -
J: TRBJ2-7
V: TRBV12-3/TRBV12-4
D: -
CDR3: CASSFVGNEQYF
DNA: TGTGCCAGCAGTTTTGTAGGGAACGAGCAGTACTTC

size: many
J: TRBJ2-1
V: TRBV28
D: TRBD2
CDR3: CASTSPSGGRYNEQFF
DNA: TGTGCCAGCACTTCCCCAAGCGGGGGGCGCTACAATGAGCAGTTCTTC

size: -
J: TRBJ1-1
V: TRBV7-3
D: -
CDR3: CASSSYRVTEAFF
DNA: TGTGCCAGCAGCTCGTACAGGGTGACCGAAGCTTTCTTT

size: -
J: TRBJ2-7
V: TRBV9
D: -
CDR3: CASSVGTTTSYEQYF
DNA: TGTGCCAGCAGCGTAGGGACTACGACCTCCTACGAGCAGTACTTC

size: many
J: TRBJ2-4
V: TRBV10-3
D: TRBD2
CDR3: CAISESETSAGQYF
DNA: TGTGCCATCAGTGAGTCCGAAACCTCAGCGGGACAGTACTTC

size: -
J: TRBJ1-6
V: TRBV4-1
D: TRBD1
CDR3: CASSHGQGGPYSPLHF
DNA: TGCGCCAGCAGCCACGGACAGGGAGGTCCTTATTCACCCCTCCACTTT

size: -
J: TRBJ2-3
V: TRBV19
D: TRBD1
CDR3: CAGSPPGQRNTDTQYF
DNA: TGTGCCGGTAGTCCGCCGGGACAGCGAAACACAGATACGCAGTATTTT

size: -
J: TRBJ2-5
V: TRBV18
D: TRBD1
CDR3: CASSPNTGEETQYF
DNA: TGTGCCAGCTCACCAAATACAGGGGAAGAGACCCAGTACTTC

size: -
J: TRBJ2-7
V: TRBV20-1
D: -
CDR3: CSASSRQNLFYEQYF
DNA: TGCAGTGCTAGCTCCCGGCAGAACCTTTTCTACGAGCAGTACTTC

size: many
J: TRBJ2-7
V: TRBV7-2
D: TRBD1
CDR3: CASSSRDRGEQYF
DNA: TGTGCCAGCAGCTCCCGGGACAGGGGCGAGCAGTACTTC

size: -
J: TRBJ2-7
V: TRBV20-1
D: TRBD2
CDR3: CSARESGRGSIYEQYF
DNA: TGCAGTGCTAGAGAAAGCGGGAGAGGTTCCATCTACGAGCAGTACTTC

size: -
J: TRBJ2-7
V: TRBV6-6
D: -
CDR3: CAALWGVAGAYEQYF
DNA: TGTGCCGCCCTCTGGGGGGTAGCCGGGGCCTACGAGCAGTACTTC

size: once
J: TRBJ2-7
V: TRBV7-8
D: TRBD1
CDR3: CASSEDRVNEQYF
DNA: TGTGCCAGCAGCGAAGACAGGGTGAATGAGCAGTACTTC

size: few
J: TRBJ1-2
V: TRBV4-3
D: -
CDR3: CASSQDGGGYGYTF
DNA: TGCGCCAGCAGCCAAGATGGGGGGGGCTATGGCTACACCTTC

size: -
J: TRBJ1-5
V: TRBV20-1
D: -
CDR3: CGGGGGSNQPQHF
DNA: TGCGGCGGTGGCGGGGGGAGCAATCAGCCCCAGCATTTT

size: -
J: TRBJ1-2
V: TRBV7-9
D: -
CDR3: CASSLEVTVKYGYTF
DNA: TGTGCCAGCAGCTTAGAGGTCACGGTAAAGTATGGCTACACCTTC

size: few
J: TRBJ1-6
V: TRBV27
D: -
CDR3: CASNSGSSYNSPLHF
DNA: TGTGCCAGCAACTCCGGGAGCTCCTATAATTCACCCCTCCACTTT

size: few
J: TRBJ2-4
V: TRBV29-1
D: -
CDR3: CSVEVRAYNEQYF
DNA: TGCAGCGTTGAAGTCCGAGCGTACAATGAGCAGTACTTC

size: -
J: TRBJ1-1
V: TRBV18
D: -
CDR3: CASSPPGVAQAFF
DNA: TGTGCCAGCTCACCACCGGGGGTTGCCCAAGCTTTCTTT

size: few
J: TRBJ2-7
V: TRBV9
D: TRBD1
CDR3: CASSVEGDRRAQYF
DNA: TGTGCCAGCAGCGTAGAGGGGGACAGAAGGGCCCAGTACTTC

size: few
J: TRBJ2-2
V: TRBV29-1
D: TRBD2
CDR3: CSVSTSGGTTGELFF
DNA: TGCAGCGTCTCTACTAGCGGGGGGACCACCGGGGAGTTGTTTTTT

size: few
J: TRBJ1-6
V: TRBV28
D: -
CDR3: CASSLEGGNNSPLHF
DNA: TGTGCCAGCAGTTTAGAGGGGGGTAACAATTCACCCCTCCACTTT

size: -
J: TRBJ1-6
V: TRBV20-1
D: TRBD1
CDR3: CSALTGQGGSSPLHF
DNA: TGCAGTGCTCTCACGGGACAGGGAGGGAGTTCACCCCTCCACTTT

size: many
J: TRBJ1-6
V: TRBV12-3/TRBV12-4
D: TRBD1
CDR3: CASSLDGQGNSPLHF
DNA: TGTGCCAGCAGTTTAGATGGACAGGGGAATTCACCCCTCCACTTT

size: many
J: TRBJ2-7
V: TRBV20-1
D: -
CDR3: CSARYNEQYF
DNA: TGCAGTGCTCGGTATAACGAGCAGTACTTC

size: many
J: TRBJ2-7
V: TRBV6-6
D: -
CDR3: CASSYSLGGYEQYF
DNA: TGTGCCAGCAGTTACTCGCTGGGAGGATACGAGCAGTACTTC

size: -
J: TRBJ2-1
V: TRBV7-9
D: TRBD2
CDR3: CASSFSGSRRNEQFF
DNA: TGTGCCAGCAGCTTTAGCGGGAGTCGGCGCAATGAGCAGTTCTTC

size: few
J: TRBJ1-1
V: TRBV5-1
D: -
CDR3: CASSLVPTGRGVNTEAFF
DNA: TGCGCCAGCAGCTTGGTACCCACAGGGAGGGGAGTGAACACTGAAGCTTTCTTT

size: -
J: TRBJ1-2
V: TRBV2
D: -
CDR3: CASSVAGQGGYTF
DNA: TGTGCCAGCAGCGTGGCGGGGCAAGGTGGCTACACCTTC

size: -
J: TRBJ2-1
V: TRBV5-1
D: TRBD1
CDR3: CASSLAPGTGIYNEQFF
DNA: TGCGCCAGCAGCTTGGCCCCCGGGACAGGGATCTACAATGAGCAGTTCTTC

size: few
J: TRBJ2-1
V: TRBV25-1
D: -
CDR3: CASSEYSVGPSSYNEQFF
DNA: TGTGCCAGCAGTGAATATAGTGTGGGTCCAAGCTCCTACAATGAGCAGTTCTTC

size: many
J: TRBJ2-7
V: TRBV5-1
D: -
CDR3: CASSINQPAASYEQYF
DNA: TGCGCCAGCAGCATAAACCAGCCAGCGGCCTCCTACGAGCAGTACTTC

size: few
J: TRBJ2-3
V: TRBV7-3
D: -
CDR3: CASSLNGLTDTQYF
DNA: TGTGCCAGCAGCTTAAACGGGTTGACAGATACGCAGTATTTT

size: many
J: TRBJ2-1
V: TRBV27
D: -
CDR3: CATPQEQFF
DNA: TGTGCCACCCCCCAGGAGCAGTTCTTC

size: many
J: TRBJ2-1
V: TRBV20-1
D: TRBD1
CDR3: CSTPGQGVGSNEQFF
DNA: TGCAGTACTCCGGGACAGGGGGTCGGTAGCAATGAGCAGTTCTTC

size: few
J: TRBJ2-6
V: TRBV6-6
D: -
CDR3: CASSRTLRSGANVRTF
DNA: TGTGCCAGCAGTCGGACACTCCGCTCTGGGGCCAACGTCCGGACTTTC

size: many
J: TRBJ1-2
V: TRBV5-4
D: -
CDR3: CASSSQGGGWYGYTF
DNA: TGTGCCAGCAGCTCACAGGGTGGAGGGTGGTATGGCTACACCTTC

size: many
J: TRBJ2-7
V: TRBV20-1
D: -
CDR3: CSAPPSGWSSYEQYF
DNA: TGCAGTGCTCCCCCGTCGGGGTGGAGCTCCTACGAGCAGTACTTC

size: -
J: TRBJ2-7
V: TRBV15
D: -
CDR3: CATSRAPGSCEQYF
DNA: TGTGCCACCAGCAGAGCACCAGGCTCCTGCGAGCAGTACTTC

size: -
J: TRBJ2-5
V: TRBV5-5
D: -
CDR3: CASSLPRLEAQYF
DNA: TGTGCCAGCAGCCTTCCCCGCTTGGAGGCCCAGTACTTC

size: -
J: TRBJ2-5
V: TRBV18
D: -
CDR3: CASSPPGRAETQYF
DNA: TGTGCCAGCTCCCCTCCGGGGCGCGCAGAGACCCAGTACTTC

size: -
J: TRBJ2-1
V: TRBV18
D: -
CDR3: CASSPNWAYNEQFF
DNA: TGTGCCAGCTCACCAAATTGGGCCTACAATGAGCAGTTCTTC